This T cell receptor (beta chain) was found in a study of post-analysis software for immune sequencing data. For the study at large: Patients had relapsing-remitting, secondary progressive or progressive-relapsing multiple sclerosis; some lacked subtype. Study-wide results and caveats: Significantly lower normalized Chao1 diversity was seen in multiple sclerosis patients than in controls. Pronounced co-clustering by F measure was evident among identically batched samples.

cDNA libraries for TCR beta contained unique molecular identifiers. Yield was roughly 0.5 million cDNA molecules from around 1 to 9.1 million T cells. MiXCR was run by TCRdb on the PCR reads, yielding one entry per CDR3 protein. The sample shows about 500,000 distinct CDR3 sequences, over 35% of them seen only once. This clonotype was found a few times. Its target is unknown. Source material: blood. This sequence originates from a girl between 10 and 17 years old with multiple sclerosis.

The CDR3 coding sequence is TGCAGCGTTGAAACCGACTTAAGCTCCTACAATGAGCAGTTCTTC. It specifies CSVETDLSSYNEQFF. The chain carries TRBV29-1 and TRBJ2-1, with D unresolved. Per the germline V gene, CDR1 is SQVTM and CDR2 is ANQGSEA. The CDR3 is 15 amino acids. V dropped 2 bases and J dropped 0 bases, with 11 bases sitting between them.